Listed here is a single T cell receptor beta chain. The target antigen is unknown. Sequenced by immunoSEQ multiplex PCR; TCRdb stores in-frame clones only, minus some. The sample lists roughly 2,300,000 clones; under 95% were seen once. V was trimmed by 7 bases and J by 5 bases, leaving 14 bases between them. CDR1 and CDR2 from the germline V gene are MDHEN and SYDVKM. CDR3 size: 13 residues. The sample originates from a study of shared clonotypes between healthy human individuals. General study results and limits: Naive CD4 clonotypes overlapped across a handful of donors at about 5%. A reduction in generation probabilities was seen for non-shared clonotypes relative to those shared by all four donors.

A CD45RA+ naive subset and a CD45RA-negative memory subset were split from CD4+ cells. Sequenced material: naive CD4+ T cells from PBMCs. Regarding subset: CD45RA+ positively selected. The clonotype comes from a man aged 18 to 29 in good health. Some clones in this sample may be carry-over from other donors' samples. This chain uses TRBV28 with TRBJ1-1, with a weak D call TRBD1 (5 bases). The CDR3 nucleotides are TGTGCCAGCAACTTATTGCGGGGGACTGAAGCTTTCTTT. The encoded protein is CASNLLRGTEAFF.